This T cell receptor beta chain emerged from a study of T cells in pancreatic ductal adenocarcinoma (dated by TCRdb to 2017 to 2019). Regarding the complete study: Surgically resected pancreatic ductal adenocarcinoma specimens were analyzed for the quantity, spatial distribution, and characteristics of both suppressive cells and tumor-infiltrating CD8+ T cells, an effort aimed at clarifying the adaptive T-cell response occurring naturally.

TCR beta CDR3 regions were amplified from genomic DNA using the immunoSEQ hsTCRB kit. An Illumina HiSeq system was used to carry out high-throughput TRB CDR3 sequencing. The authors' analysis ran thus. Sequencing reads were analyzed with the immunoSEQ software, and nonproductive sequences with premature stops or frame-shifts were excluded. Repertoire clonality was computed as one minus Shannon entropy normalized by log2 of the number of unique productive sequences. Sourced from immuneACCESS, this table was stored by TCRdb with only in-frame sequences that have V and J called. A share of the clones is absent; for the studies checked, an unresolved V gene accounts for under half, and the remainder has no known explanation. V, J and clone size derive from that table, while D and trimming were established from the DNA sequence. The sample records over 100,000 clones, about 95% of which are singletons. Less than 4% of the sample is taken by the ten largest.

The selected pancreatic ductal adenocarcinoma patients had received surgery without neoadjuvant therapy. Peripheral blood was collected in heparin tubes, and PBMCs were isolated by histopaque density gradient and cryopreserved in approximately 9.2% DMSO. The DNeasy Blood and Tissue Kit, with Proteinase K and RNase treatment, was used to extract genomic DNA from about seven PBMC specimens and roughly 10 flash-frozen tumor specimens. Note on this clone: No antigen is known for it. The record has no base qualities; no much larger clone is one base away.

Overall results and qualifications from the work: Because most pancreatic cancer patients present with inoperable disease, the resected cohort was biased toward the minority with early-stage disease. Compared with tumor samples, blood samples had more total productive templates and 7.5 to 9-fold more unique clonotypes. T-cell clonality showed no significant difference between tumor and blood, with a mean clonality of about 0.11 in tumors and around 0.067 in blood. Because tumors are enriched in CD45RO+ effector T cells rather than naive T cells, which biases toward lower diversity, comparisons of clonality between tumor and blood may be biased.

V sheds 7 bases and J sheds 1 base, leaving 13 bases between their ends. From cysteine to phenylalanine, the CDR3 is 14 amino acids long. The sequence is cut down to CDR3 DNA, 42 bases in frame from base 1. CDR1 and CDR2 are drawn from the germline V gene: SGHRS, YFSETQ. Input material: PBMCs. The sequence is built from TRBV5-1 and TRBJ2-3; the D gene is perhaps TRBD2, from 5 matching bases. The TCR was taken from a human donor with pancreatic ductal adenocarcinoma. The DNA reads TGCGCCAGCGGGCGGGCTTCGGGCACAGATACGCAGTATTTT. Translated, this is CASGRASGTDTQYF.